This TCR beta chain was captured in a study of PD-1 and CTLA-4 blockade in melanoma. The CDR3 has 15 amino acids. CDR1 SGHRS and CDR2 YFSETQ come from the germline V gene. V lost 4 bases to trimming and J lost 4 bases, with 17 bases between them. The assay was immunoSEQ multiplex PCR, and TCRdb's table has in-frame clones only and misses some. The repertoire holds tens of thousands of clones, with 85% to 90% as singletons. This sequence was found in a human donor with melanoma. The chain couples TRBV5-1 to TRBJ1-1; D remains unclear. Sequenced material: CD8+ T cells from peripheral blood, taken before anti-PD-1 treatment. CDR3 sequence reads: CASSPRPGSGTEAFF. The DNA for the CDR3 is TGCGCCAGCAGCCCCCGTCCGGGGTCGGGCACTGAAGCTTTCTTT.